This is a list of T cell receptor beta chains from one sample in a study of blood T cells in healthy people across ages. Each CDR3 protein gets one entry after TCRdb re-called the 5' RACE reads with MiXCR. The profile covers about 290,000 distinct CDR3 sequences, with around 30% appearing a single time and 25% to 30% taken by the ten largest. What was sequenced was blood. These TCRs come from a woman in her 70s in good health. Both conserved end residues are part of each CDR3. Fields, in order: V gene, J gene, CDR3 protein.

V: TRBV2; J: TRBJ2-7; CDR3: CASGRGRQYF
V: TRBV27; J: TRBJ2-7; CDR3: CASSFPQTGSSYEQYF
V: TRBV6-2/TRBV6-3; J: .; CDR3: CASSYPRLREVDEQFF
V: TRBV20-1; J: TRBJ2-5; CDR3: CSASSREGTQYF
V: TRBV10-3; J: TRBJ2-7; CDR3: CAISGGTSGTGEQYF
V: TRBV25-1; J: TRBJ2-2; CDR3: CASSDQDSISGELFF
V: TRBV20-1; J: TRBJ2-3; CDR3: CSAMTSTDTQYF
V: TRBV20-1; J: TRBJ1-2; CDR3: CSAPSRTGSNGYTF
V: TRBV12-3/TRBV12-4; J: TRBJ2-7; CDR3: CASSPTGGFRYEQYF
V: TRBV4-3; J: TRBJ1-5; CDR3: CASSQGYDQPQHF
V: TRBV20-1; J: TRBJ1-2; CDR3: CSARTGTYGYTF
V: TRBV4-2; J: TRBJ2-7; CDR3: CASSLSNSGSSYEQYF
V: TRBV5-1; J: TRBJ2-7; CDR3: CASSFTGGMPNEQYF
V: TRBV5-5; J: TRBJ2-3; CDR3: CTSSGYTDTQYF
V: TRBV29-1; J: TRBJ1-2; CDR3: CSVEDHRALRGYTF
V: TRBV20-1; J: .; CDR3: CSARGQEGETQYF
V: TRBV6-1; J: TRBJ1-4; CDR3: CASRRLGGPTNEKLFF
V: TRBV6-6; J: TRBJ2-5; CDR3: CASSSPGGAETQYF
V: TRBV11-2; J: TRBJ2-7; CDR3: CASSTAGTSGYEQYF
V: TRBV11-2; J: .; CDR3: CASSRGPGGYEQFF
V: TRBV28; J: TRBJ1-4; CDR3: CASTLTGTADGKLFF
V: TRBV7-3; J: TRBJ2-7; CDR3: CASSSHREGEQYF
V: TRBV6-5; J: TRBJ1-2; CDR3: CASSYSNQGRGYTF
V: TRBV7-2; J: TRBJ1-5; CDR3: CASSRTGSYSNQPQHF
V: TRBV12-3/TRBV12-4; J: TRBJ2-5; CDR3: CASSVGVRETQYF
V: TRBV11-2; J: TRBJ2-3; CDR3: CASTFRDTTDTQYF
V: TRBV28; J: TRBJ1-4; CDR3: CATLALSSTGGKPFF
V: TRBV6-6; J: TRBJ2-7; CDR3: CASSSIREGEQYF
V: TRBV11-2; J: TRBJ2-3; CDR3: CASSPHTEDTQYF
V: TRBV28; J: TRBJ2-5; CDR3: CASGVGRAWAQYF
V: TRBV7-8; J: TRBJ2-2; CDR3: CASSLARTTGELFF
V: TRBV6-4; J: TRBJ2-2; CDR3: CASSVSSGSRELFF